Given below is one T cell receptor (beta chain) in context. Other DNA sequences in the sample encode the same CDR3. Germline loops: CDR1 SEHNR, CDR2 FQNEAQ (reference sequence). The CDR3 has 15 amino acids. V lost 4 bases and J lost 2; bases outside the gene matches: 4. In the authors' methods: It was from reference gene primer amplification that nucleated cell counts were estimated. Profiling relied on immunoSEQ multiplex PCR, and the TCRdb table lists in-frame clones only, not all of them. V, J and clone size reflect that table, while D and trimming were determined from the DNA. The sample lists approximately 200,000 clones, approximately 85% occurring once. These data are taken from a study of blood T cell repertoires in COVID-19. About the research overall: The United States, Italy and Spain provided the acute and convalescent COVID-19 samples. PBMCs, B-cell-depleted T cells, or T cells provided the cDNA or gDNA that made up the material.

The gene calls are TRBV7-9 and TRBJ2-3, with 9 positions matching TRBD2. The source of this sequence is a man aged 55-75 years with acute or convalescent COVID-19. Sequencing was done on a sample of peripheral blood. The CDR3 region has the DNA TGTGCCAGCAGCTCGACTAGCGGCCTCACAGATACGCAGTATTTT. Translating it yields CASSSTSGLTDTQYF.